This entry lists 28 T cell receptor beta chains sequenced from one sample in a study of siplizumab effects on memory and regulatory T cells. The table came from immunoSEQ multiplex PCR; TCRdb's copy has only in-frame clones and leaves some out. The table lists approximately 98,000 clones, around 94% of them singletons. The sequenced material came from non-Treg CD4+ T cells sorted from blood. The receptors were sampled from a human donor in good health.

J is TRBJ2-7 and V is TRBV19; maybe TRBD2 (6 bases). V was pared by 11 bases and J by 2 bases, with 16 bases between. The germline gives CDR1 LNHDA, CDR2 SQIVND (reference sequence). The CDR3 has 13 residues. The CDR3 nucleotides read TGTGCCCGTACTCGGGAGCCCCCCTACGAGCAGTACTTC. Amino acid sequence: CARTREPPYEQYF.

V and J are TRBV27 and TRBJ2-3; a possible D gene is TRBD2 (5 bases). The CDR3 has 16 residues. The germline gives CDR1 MNHEY, CDR2 SMNVEV (reference sequence). Trimming stripped 4 bases from V and 5 bases from J, with 19 bases between. The CDR3 spells CASSSRLPSFIDTQYF. CDR3 sequence (DNA): TGTGCCAGCAGTTCAAGACTACCCAGTTTCATAGATACGCAGTATTTT.

The chain couples TRBV6-6 to TRBJ1-2; no definite D call. CDR3 length: 13 amino acids. The V and J ends lost 5 bases and 5 bases respectively, with 12 bases between them. The germline CDR1 and CDR2 sequences are MNHNY and SVGAGI (reference sequence). CDR3 in amino acids: CASSPGLQYGYTF. The CDR3 DNA sequence: TGTGCCAGCAGTCCCGGCCTTCAATATGGCTACACCTTC.

The chain joins TRBV9 to TRBJ2-7; 8 bases are a match to TRBD1. After removal of 3 bases from V and 3 bases from J, the junction contained 11 bases not matched to a gene. The CDR3 totals 16 residues. Germline V gives CDR1 SGDLS, CDR2 YYNGEE. The CDR3 DNA sequence: TGTGCCAGCAGCGCCAGGACAGGGCTTGGGAACTACGAGCAGTACTTC. Translation: CASSARTGLGNYEQYF. Combining the CDR3 with reference TRBV9 and TRBJ2-7 gives the whole variable domain DSGVTQTPKHLITATGQRVTLRCSPRSGDLSVYWYQQSLDQGLQFLIQYYNGEERAKGNILERFSAQQFPDLHSELNLSSLELGDSALYFCASSARTGLGNYEQYFGPGTRLTVT.

This clone was counted a single time. The V and J genes are TRBV11-3 and TRBJ2-5; D might be TRBD1 (5 bases). Germline CDR1 reads SGHNT; CDR2 reads YENEEA. The CDR3 extends over 13 amino acids. Between the trimmed V and J ends, which lost 3 bases and 3 bases, there was a span of 8 bases. In DNA, the CDR3 is TGTGCCAGCAGCTTGCAAGGGGAAGAGACCCAGTACTTC. This gives the protein CASSLQGEETQYF. Full variable domain (outside the CDR3, taken from reference TRBV11-3 and TRBJ2-5): EAGVVQSPRYKIIEKKQPVAFWCNPISGHNTLYWYLQNLGQGPELLIRYENEEAVDDSQLPKDRFSAERLKGVDSTLKIQPAELGDSAVYLCASSLQGEETQYFGPGTRLLVL.

This chain links TRBV7-2 with TRBJ2-1; possibly TRBD1 for D (5 bases). Trimming cost V 5 bases and J 5 bases, with 16 bases left between them. The germline V gene has CDR1 SGHTA and CDR2 FQGNSA. The CDR3 has 15 amino acids. The CDR3 coding sequence is TGTGCCAGCAGCCAAGGAGTGGGGCTAAACAATGAGCAGTTCTTC. Protein: CASSQGVGLNNEQFF.

The genes are TRBV7-2 and TRBJ1-1; 7 positions agree with TRBD1. Trimming at V came to 1 base and at J to 7 bases, leaving 6 bases not matched to a gene. The CDR3 is 14 residues long. Germline V gene sequence: CDR1 SGHTA, CDR2 FQGNSA. CDR3 bases: TGTGCCAGCAGCTTAGGGCCCGACAGGGTTGAAGCTTTCTTT. Translating gives CASSLGPDRVEAFF.

This chain connects TRBV5-1 to TRBJ2-2; D gene unclear. Trimming took 0 bases from V and 6 from J, leaving 3 bases between them. Germline V CDR1 and CDR2: SGHRS, YFSETQ. CDR3 length equals 12 residues. CDR3 in DNA: TGCGCCAGCAGCTTGGCTTCCGGGGAGCTGTTTTTT. This encodes CASSLASGELFF.

The rearrangement uses TRBV5-4 and TRBJ2-1; 7 positions match TRBD2. CDR1 and CDR2 from the germline V gene are SGHNT and YYREEE (reference sequence). CDR3 length: 20 residues. V lost 1 base and J lost 8; bases outside the gene matches: 24. CDR3 residues: CASSLSFWVGGSTPFDEQFF. DNA for the CDR3: TGTGCCAGCAGCTTGTCTTTTTGGGTCGGCGGGAGTACACCCTTCGATGAGCAGTTCTTC.

The J gene is TRBJ2-2, the V gene TRBV14, with a weak D call TRBD1 (5 bases). Germline assignment: CDR1 SGHDN and CDR2 FVKESK. This CDR3 region has 21 residues. Trimming took 0 bases from V and 3 from J, leaving 26 bases between them. For the CDR3, the DNA is TGTGCCAGCAGCCAAGAGGTTCTGATGTTAGCAGGGCTGATGGACACCGGGGAGCTGTTTTTT. Translating it yields CASSQEVLMLAGLMDTGELFF.

The chain joins TRBV5-4 to TRBJ2-3; D unclear. Trimming removed 3 bases from V and 5 bases from J, with 19 bases in between. In germline, CDR1 is SGHNT, CDR2 YYREEE (reference sequence). The CDR3 is made up of 16 amino acids. CDR3 protein: CASSSGKWARLDTQYF. In DNA, the CDR3 is TGTGCCAGCAGCTCTGGGAAGTGGGCCCGCCTAGATACGCAGTATTTT.

This chain joins TRBV11-2 and TRBJ2-1; no clear D gene. This CDR3 contains 13 residues. V was trimmed by 1 base and J by 1 base, leaving 2 bases between them. In germline, CDR1 is SGHAT, CDR2 FQNNGV. CDR3 in amino acids: CASSLGSYNEQFF. Here the CDR3 DNA reads TGTGCCAGCAGCTTAGGGTCCTACAATGAGCAGTTCTTC. Looking up the rest from reference TRBV11-2 and TRBJ2-1 gives the full variable domain: EAGVAQSPRYKIIEKRQSVAFWCNPISGHATLYWYQQILGQGPKLLIQFQNNGVVDDSQLPKDRFSAERLKGVDSTLKIQPAKLEDSAVYLCASSLGSYNEQFFGPGTRLTVL.

The chain employs TRBV29-1 and TRBJ1-2; D not resolved. This CDR3 comprises 10 residues. Germline CDR1 SQVTM, CDR2 ANQGSEA. V lost 6 bases and J lost 7, with 9 bases in between. This chain's CDR3 is CSVGARGYTF. DNA of the CDR3: TGCAGCGTGGGTGCGCGTGGCTACACCTTC.

The genes are TRBV12-2 and TRBJ2-7; the D call in the table, TRBD1, was not verified against the DNA. TRBV12-2 is listed as a pseudogene. There are 15 residues in the CDR3. CDR3 in DNA: TGTGCAAGTCGCTTACTGAAGGACACTACCTACGAGCAGTACTTC. Amino acid sequence: CASRLLKDTTYEQYF.

V and J are TRBV6-6 and TRBJ1-2; TRBD1 is a possible D gene (5 bases). The V end lost 1 base, the J end lost 3 bases, and 9 bases lay between the germline ends. This CDR3 region has 14 residues. CDR1 and CDR2 (germline): MNHNY, SVGAGI (reference sequence). CDR3 bases: TGTGCCAGCAGTTACTTGCCAGGGTACTATGGCTACACCTTC. Its protein is CASSYLPGYYGYTF.

The chain carries TRBV6-5 and TRBJ2-7; maybe TRBD1 (6 bases). V lost 6 bases, J lost 1 base, and 10 bases lay in between. CDR1 and CDR2 from the germline V gene are MNHEY and SVGAGI. CDR3 length: 13 residues. CDR3 bases: TGTGCCAGCAGCACGGACAGTTCCTACGAGCAGTACTTC. As protein: CASSTDSSYEQYF.

CDR3 bases: TGTGCCAGCAGTGGGGCCGTGGCGGGAGCGGACACCGGGGAGCTGTTTTTT. Translation gives CASSGAVAGADTGELFF. The rearrangement links TRBV6-1 to TRBJ2-2, with 7 bases fitting TRBD2. V shed 4 bases, J shed 3 bases, and the junction held 11 bases outside the gene matches. CDR1 is MNHNS, CDR2 SASEGT, per germline. This CDR3 contains 17 residues.

The chain joins TRBV6-5 to TRBJ1-3, with D unclear. The CDR3 covers 13 residues. Trimming removed 6 bases at V and 0 bases at J, with 6 bases between. The germline V gene has CDR1 MNHEY and CDR2 SVGAGI. In nucleotides, the CDR3 is TGTGCCAGCAGACTTCGCTCTGGAAACACCATATATTTT. This codes for CASRLRSGNTIYF.

The chain employs TRBV19 and TRBJ1-5; 7 positions match TRBD1. V shed 5 bases and J 2 bases; nucleotides not matched to a gene: 9. The germline CDR1 and CDR2 sequences are LNHDA and SQIVND (reference sequence). The CDR3 extends over 16 amino acids. The CDR3 coding sequence is TGTGCCAGTAGTGGAGGGGGCCGGAGGGGCAATCAGCCCCAGCATTTT. Its protein product is CASSGGGRRGNQPQHF.

The chain is built from TRBV5-1 and TRBJ1-1; tentative D call: TRBD1 (5 bases). Germline V CDR1 and CDR2: SGHRS, YFSETQ. The CDR3 is made up of 15 amino acids. The germline V and J ends were trimmed by 0 bases and 4 bases, with 13 bases remaining between them. For the CDR3, the DNA is TGCGCCAGCAGCTTGGACCCGGGACGAAGCACTGAAGCTTTCTTT. Translation: CASSLDPGRSTEAFF.

The chain carries TRBV15 and TRBJ1-1; TRBD1 is a possible D gene (5 bases). From germline, CDR1 is LNHNV and CDR2 YYDKDF (reference sequence). Deletions cut 0 bases from V and 11 bases from J, with 13 bases between. This CDR3 spans 13 amino acids. CDR3 sequence: CATSRDRGAPAFF. In nucleotides, the CDR3 is TGTGCCACCAGCAGAGATCGAGGGGCGCCGGCTTTCTTT.

The V gene is TRBV5-8, the J gene TRBJ2-5, with a possible D match to TRBD2 (6 bases). V was shortened by 0 bases and J by 7 bases, with 10 bases between the two germline ends. This CDR3 region has 13 residues. Germline CDR1 is SGHTS and CDR2 is YDEGEE. CDR3 loop: CASSLDRRGTQYF. In DNA, the CDR3 is TGTGCCAGCAGCTTGGACAGGAGGGGGACCCAGTACTTC.

The chain has TRBV27 and TRBJ1-2; a weak D match, TRBD1 (6 bases). Germline-derived CDR1 and CDR2 are MNHEY and SMNVEV (reference sequence). The CDR3 has 12 residues. Trimming pared 5 bases from V and 4 bases from J, leaving 8 bases between. CDR3 sequence: CASSKQGYGYTF. DNA for the CDR3: TGTGCCAGCAGTAAACAGGGCTATGGCTACACCTTC.

The gene calls are TRBV5-1 and TRBJ2-3; 15 positions agree with TRBD2. The V gene end was trimmed by 1 base and the J gene end by 2 bases; junction bases not matched to a gene: 5. This CDR3 spans 18 amino acids. Germline V gives CDR1 SGHRS, CDR2 YFSETQ. CDR3 in DNA: TGCGCCAGCAGCTTGCGGGGGACTAGCGGGAGGATCACAGATACGCAGTATTTT. It yields the protein CASSLRGTSGRITDTQYF. The full variable domain, completed using reference TRBV5-1 and TRBJ2-3, is KAGVTQTPRYLIKTRGQQVTLSCSPISGHRSVSWYQQTPGQGLQFLFEYFSETQRNKGNFPGRFSGRQFSNSRSEMNVSTLELGDSALYLCASSLRGTSGRITDTQYFGPGTRLTVL.

This clone was counted once. V and J are TRBV19 and TRBJ2-1, with 7 bases fitting TRBD2. Looked up from germline, CDR1 is LNHDA and CDR2 is SQIVND (reference sequence). The CDR3 sequence is 14 residues long. Trimming removed 5 bases from V and 4 bases from J; junction bases left unmatched: 5. CDR3 sequence: CASSPGTTYNEQFF. The CDR3 region has the DNA TGTGCCAGTAGTCCCGGGACTACTTACAATGAGCAGTTCTTC.

This clone appeared a single time. The V gene is TRBV30, the J gene TRBJ1-3, with D uncertain. The germline CDR1 and CDR2 sequences are GTSNPN and SVGIG (reference sequence). Between the trimmed V and J ends, which lost 5 bases and 0 bases, there was a span of 17 bases. The CDR3 length is 16 residues. The CDR3 nucleotides read TGTGCCTGGGCCCGCTTCGCTAGCAACTCTGGAAACACCATATATTTT. Its protein is CAWARFASNSGNTIYF.

This chain joins TRBV10-1 and TRBJ2-2, with D maybe TRBD2 (5 bases). V lost 2 bases and J lost 5, with 12 bases in between. Germline values: CDR1 WNHNN, CDR2 SYGVQD (reference sequence). CDR3 length: 15 residues. CDR3 DNA: TGCGCCAGCAGTGAGAGGTACGAGGGTACCGGGGAGCTGTTTTTT. Its translation is CASSERYEGTGELFF.

This clone occurred once. The J gene is TRBJ2-1, the V gene TRBV11-3, with TRBD2 matching 10 bases. Unmatched junction bases numbered 10, after V lost 1 base and J lost 10 bases. CDR1 SGHNT and CDR2 YENEEA come from the germline V gene. The CDR3 spans 16 residues. This CDR3 is CASSLAVAGGRREQFF. CDR3 DNA: TGTGCCAGCAGCTTAGCGGTAGCGGGAGGCCGACGGGAGCAGTTCTTC.